The 25 T cell receptor beta chains below were found in one sample sequenced in a study of T and B cells in COVID-19 patients. Each TRB amplification used 250-500 ng of genomic DNA from blood. BIOMED2 TRB-A/B primer pools were used in multiplex TRB PCR. TCRdb used MiXCR to reprocess the multiplex PCR reads, holding one entry per CDR3 protein. Counted here are around 20,000 distinct CDR3 sequences, about a third occurring once; the ten biggest clones make up over 2%. The source material was blood. All receptors derive from a human donor who had recovered from COVID-19.

The J gene is TRBJ1-6, the V gene TRBV12-3 or TRBV12-4; no clear D. Between the trimmed V and J ends, which lost 2 bases and 8 bases, there was a span of 10 bases. The CDR3 runs 14 residues. The CDR3 coding sequence is TGTGCCAGCAGTTTATTGGGCCGGGATTCACCCCTCCACTTT. It codes for CASSLLGRDSPLHF.

The chain combines TRBV20-1 with TRBJ2-3; 8 bases agree with TRBD2. This CDR3 region has 16 residues. Trimming cost V 7 bases and J 0 bases; bases outside gene matches: 12. Germline V gene data show CDR1 as DFQATT and CDR2 as SNEGSKA (reference sequence). CDR3 DNA: TGCAGTGTTGATCGTGGCGGGGGGCTTAGCACAGATACGCAGTATTTT. It translates to CSVDRGGGLSTDTQYF.

This clonotype was seen only a few times. The chain is built from TRBV5-1 and TRBJ2-1, with 9 bases fitting TRBD1. This CDR3 is built from 12 residues. CDR1 is SGHRS, CDR2 YFSETQ, per germline. The V gene end was trimmed by 0 bases and the J gene end by 15 bases; junction bases not matched to a gene: 4. The CDR3 loop reads CASSLAGQGPFF. DNA of the CDR3: TGCGCCAGCAGCTTGGCGGGACAGGGACCGTTCTTC.

This clonotype was seen a handful of times. V is TRBV11-3 and J is TRBJ2-5; D is unresolved. V lost 5 bases and J 5 bases, leaving 18 bases between the germline ends. The CDR3 consists of 15 residues. From germline, CDR1 is SGHNT and CDR2 YENEEA. CDR3 amino acids: CASSPRPLARETQYF. CDR3 nucleotides: TGTGCCAGCAGCCCAAGACCCCTCGCGCGCGAGACCCAGTACTTC.

The sample holds one count of this clonotype. This rearrangement joins TRBV5-7 to TRBJ2-7, with 8 bases aligning to TRBD2. TRBV5-7 is an ORF; its function is uncertain. V was pared by 1 base and J by 1 base, with 4 bases of the junction left unmatched. The CDR3 loop spans 15 amino acids. CDR3 DNA: TGTGCCAGCAGCTTGCCCGGGGGGGGGTCCTACGAGCAGTACTTC. Translated: CASSLPGGGSYEQYF.

This clonotype is deemed medium-sized. The rearrangement joins TRBV6-1 to TRBJ2-7, with 7 bases identical to TRBD1. Germline-derived CDR1 and CDR2 are MNHNS and SASEGT. The J segment lost 3 bases and the V segment lost 8 bases, leaving 7 bases of the junction unmatched. The length of the CDR3 is 13 residues. The CDR3 sequence: CASRPRDSYEQYF. The CDR3 DNA reads as TGTGCCAGCCGACCCAGGGACAGCTACGAGCAGTACTTC.

By frequency in the sample, this clonotype is medium-sized. The chain recombines TRBV29-1 with TRBJ2-5; D is ambiguous. From germline, CDR1 is SQVTM and CDR2 ANQGSEA. With 6 bases removed from V and 7 bases from J, the gap between germline ends came to 18 bases. The CDR3 totals 13 residues. CDR3 in amino acids: CSVSSEVRGTQYF. In DNA form, the CDR3 reads TGCAGCGTATCCTCCGAGGTCCGAGGGACCCAGTACTTC.

The CDR3 sequence is CASSPRTGGRIEEAFF. For the CDR3, the DNA is TGTGCCAGTAGTCCCCGGACAGGGGGGCGTATTGAGGAAGCTTTCTTT. V gene TRBV19 combines with J gene TRBJ1-1, with TRBD1 matching over 10 bases. The CDR3 totals 16 residues. Trimming cost V 5 bases and J 8 bases; bases outside gene matches: 14. Per germline, CDR1 LNHDA and CDR2 SQIVND (reference sequence).

This clonotype was observed a handful of times. The V gene is TRBV18, the J gene TRBJ2-7; 10 nucleotides align to TRBD2. Germline values: CDR1 KGHSH, CDR2 LQKENI. The CDR3 has 15 residues. Unmatched junction bases numbered 6, after V lost 3 bases and J lost 4 bases. CDR3 sequence (DNA): TGTGCCAGCTCACCGGGACTAGCGAATGGGTACGAGCAGTACTTC. Amino acid sequence: CASSPGLANGYEQYF.

V usage is TRBV5-1 and J usage is TRBJ2-3; no clear D gene. Germline CDR1 and CDR2: SGHRS and YFSETQ. The germline V and J ends were trimmed by 2 bases and 2 bases, with 9 bases remaining between them. This CDR3 spans 14 amino acids. In nucleotides, the CDR3 is TGCGCCAGCAGCTTACGGCACCTCACAGATACGCAGTATTTT. It encodes CASSLRHLTDTQYF.

The V and J genes are TRBV30 and TRBJ1-1; TRBD1 matches 7 bases. Germline CDR1 GTSNPN, CDR2 SVGIG (reference sequence). The V segment lost 1 base and the J segment 10 bases; nucleotides outside the gene matches: 9. The CDR3 consists of 13 residues. In DNA, the CDR3 is TGTGCCTGGAGTGCCCCCCCCCAGGGGGTAGCTTTCTTT. Encoded protein: CAWSAPPQGVAFF.

This sequence joins TRBV6-5 and TRBJ1-5, with TRBD1 identical over 7 bases. The V segment lost 3 bases and the J segment 5 bases; nucleotides outside the gene matches: 7. The CDR3 length is 15 residues. Per the germline V gene, CDR1 is MNHEY and CDR2 is SVGAGI. CDR3 protein: CASSYKGGGDQPQHF. CDR3 nucleotides: TGTGCCAGCAGTTATAAGGGAGGGGGCGATCAGCCCCAGCATTTT.

The genes are TRBV28 and TRBJ1-4, with 8 bases aligning to TRBD1. The ends lost 6 bases at V and 6 bases at J; junction bases unmatched: 3. Germline V lookup: CDR1 MDHEN, CDR2 SYDVKM. The CDR3 length is 13 residues. CDR3 nucleotides: TGTGCCAGCAGCGGACAGGGTTATGAAAAACTGTTTTTT. Translated: CASSGQGYEKLFF. The full variable domain, in which reference TRBV28 and TRBJ1-4 provide the parts outside the CDR3, is DVKVTQSSRYLVKRTGEKVFLECVQDMDHENMFWYRQDPGLGLRLIYFSYDVKMKEKGDIPEGYSVSREKKERFSLILESASTNQTSMYLCASSGQGYEKLFFGSGTQLSVL.

The rearrangement joins TRBV12-3 or TRBV12-4 to TRBJ1-5; D is unresolved. The CDR3 is 17 residues long. Trimming removed 6 bases from V and 2 bases from J, with 20 bases in between. The CDR3 sequence: CASSPSGGLIGNQPQHF. The DNA for the CDR3 is TGTGCCAGCAGCCCCTCCGGAGGCCTAATCGGCAATCAGCCCCAGCATTTT.

This clonotype was seen a handful of times. This chain connects TRBV7-9 to TRBJ1-4; D is uncertain. The germline gives CDR1 SEHNR, CDR2 FQNEAQ (reference sequence). The V gene lost 3 bases and the J gene lost 3 bases, with 8 bases spanning the gap. This CDR3 spans 14 amino acids. The CDR3 loop reads CASSFDGPNEKLFF. Written as DNA, the CDR3 is TGTGCCAGCAGCTTTGACGGTCCTAATGAAAAACTGTTTTTT.

The chain joins TRBV5-4 to TRBJ2-3; either TRBD1 or TRBD2 may fit D (5 bases each). This CDR3 has 14 residues. Germline lookup yields CDR1 SGHNT and CDR2 YYREEE (reference sequence). Trimming left V 0 bases short and J 2 bases short, with 7 bases between. CDR3 nucleotides: TGTGCCAGCAGCTTGGGGGGGACCACAGATACGCAGTATTTT. Its protein product is CASSLGGTTDTQYF.

This clonotype was detected only once. The chain recombines TRBV11-3 with TRBJ2-2; 13 nucleotides match TRBD2. The CDR3 has 16 amino acids. Per the germline V gene, CDR1 is SGHNT and CDR2 is YENEEA. The V gene end was trimmed by 4 bases and the J gene end by 3 bases; junction bases not matched to a gene: 2. Here the CDR3 DNA reads TGTGCCAGCAGCTCCGGGACTAGCGGGGACACCGGGGAGCTGTTTTTT. Translating gives CASSSGTSGDTGELFF. Using reference TRBV11-3 and TRBJ2-2 for the parts outside the CDR3, the full variable domain is EAGVVQSPRYKIIEKKQPVAFWCNPISGHNTLYWYLQNLGQGPELLIRYENEEAVDDSQLPKDRFSAERLKGVDSTLKIQPAELGDSAVYLCASSSGTSGDTGELFFGEGSRLTVL.

About this clonotype itself: The germline gene is not matched at one end of the junction; a read error may be the cause. The rearrangement joins TRBV5-4 to TRBJ1-6; D is unresolved. The CDR3 has 14 amino acids. The V gene's germline CDR1 is SGHNT and CDR2 YYREEE (reference sequence). The CDR3 loop reads CARSLVVSSAPLHF. The CDR3 nucleotides are TGTGCCAGAAGCTTGGTCGTCTCCTCCGCACCCCTCCACTTT.

The CDR3 DNA reads as TGTGCCAGCAGCCTAATGAGTTTAAGCACTGAAGCTTTCTTT. This sequence encodes CASSLMSLSTEAFF. V gene TRBV14 combines with J gene TRBJ1-1; no clear D gene. Germline loops: CDR1 SGHDN, CDR2 FVKESK. This CDR3 has 14 residues. Between the trimmed V and J ends, which lost 4 bases and 4 bases, there was a span of 13 bases.

The chain employs TRBV5-4 and TRBJ2-5; TRBD2 agrees at 8 bases. The CDR3 consists of 16 residues. The V gene end was trimmed by 3 bases and the J gene end by 0 bases; junction bases not matched to a gene: 7. CDR1 and CDR2 from the germline V gene are SGHNT and YYREEE (reference sequence). The CDR3 loop reads CASSSVAGRHQETQYF. CDR3 nucleotides: TGTGCCAGCAGCTCCGTAGCGGGGCGCCACCAAGAGACCCAGTACTTC.

This clonotype occurred a few times. This chain joins TRBV7-2 and TRBJ2-3; D unresolved. This CDR3 contains 14 residues. In germline, CDR1 is SGHTA, CDR2 FQGNSA. Between the trimmed V and J ends, which lost 0 bases and 0 bases, there was a span of 4 bases. CDR3 residues: CASSLAASTDTQYF. Here the CDR3 DNA reads TGTGCCAGCAGCTTAGCGGCGAGCACAGATACGCAGTATTTT.

This clonotype has at least ten counts. The gene calls are TRBV15 and TRBJ1-3, with D uncertain. CDR3 length equals 14 residues. V lost 2 bases and J lost 4, with 9 bases in between. Germline V CDR1 and CDR2: LNHNV, YYDKDF (reference sequence). DNA for the CDR3: TGTGCCACCAGCAGACCCGCGGACGGAAACACCATATATTTT. Its translation: CATSRPADGNTIYF.

The rearrangement links TRBV20-1 to TRBJ2-7, with 10 bases matching TRBD2. V lost 1 base to trimming and J lost 0 bases; unmatched junction nucleotides: 6. From germline, CDR1 is DFQATT and CDR2 SNEGSKA (reference sequence). This CDR3 region has 16 residues. The CDR3 region is CSARGLAGASSYEQYF. The CDR3 DNA reads TGCAGTGCTAGAGGGCTAGCGGGGGCAAGCTCCTACGAGCAGTACTTC.

This clonotype has a count of ten or more. This chain joins TRBV15 and TRBJ1-5; D remains unclear. Per the germline V gene, CDR1 is LNHNV and CDR2 is YYDKDF (reference sequence). The CDR3 has 12 amino acids. Trimming pared 5 bases from V and 1 base from J, leaving 3 bases between. The DNA for the CDR3 is TGTGCCACCAGCTTAAGCAATCAGCCCCAGCATTTT. This encodes CATSLSNQPQHF.

This clonotype showed up just a few times. The chain employs TRBV10-3 and TRBJ1-1; D is unresolved. This CDR3 contains 14 residues. V lost 4 bases and J 3 bases, leaving 12 bases between the germline ends. Looked up from germline, CDR1 is ENHRY and CDR2 is SYGVKD. Here the CDR3 reads CAISGKEGDTEAFF. CDR3 sequence (DNA): TGTGCCATCAGTGGAAAAGAGGGTGACACTGAAGCTTTCTTT.